This T cell receptor beta chain was obtained from a study of post-analysis software for immune sequencing data. Notes on the study in general: Patients used four to six TRBV segments, including TRBV5-6, TRBV5-1 and TRBV20-1, more often than controls.

The library was made from cDNA and included unique molecular identifiers. The yield from roughly 1 to 10 million T cells was 500,000 or so cDNA molecules in total. Via MiXCR, TCRdb re-called the PCR reads, giving one row per CDR3 protein. The table shows about half a million distinct CDR3 sequences, with about a third occurring only once. V lost 4 bases, J lost 0 bases, and 11 bases lay in between. The CDR3 extends over 15 amino acids. The germline CDR1 and CDR2 sequences are SGHDT and YYEEEE. This clonotype showed up just a few times. What it recognizes is unknown. The chain recombines TRBV5-6 with TRBJ1-5; D unresolved. The specimen was blood. The TCR comes from a girl aged 2-17 years with multiple sclerosis. The CDR3 sequence: CASSKTPHSNQPQHF. As DNA, the CDR3 is TGTGCCAGCAGCAAGACACCCCATAGCAATCAGCCCCAGCATTTT.